One sample yielded the 10 T cell receptor beta chains listed below, sequenced in a study of T cell repertoires in cytomegalovirus infection. Each CDR3 protein gets one entry after TCRdb re-called the reads with MiXCR. The data contain more than 650,000 distinct CDR3 sequences, roughly 35% of them singletons. Sequencing was done on a sample of PBMCs. Receptors originate from a human donor in good health (CMV status not recorded). Some clones in this sample may be carry-over from other donors' samples.

The rearrangement uses TRBV5-3 and TRBJ1-1, with 9 nucleotides matching TRBD1. TRBV5-3 is designated an ORF whose function remains uncertain. Trimming removed 8 bases from V and 5 bases from J; junction bases left unmatched: 13. The CDR3 extends over 15 amino acids. CDR3 nucleotide sequence: TGTGCCAGCAGCCCCGGGACAGGGAGGGCTACTGAAGCTTTCTTT. Encoded protein: CASSPGTGRATEAFF.

There are a few counts of this clonotype. This chain uses TRBV4-1 with TRBJ2-5; D might be TRBD2 (5 bases). The CDR3 extends over 16 amino acids. Germline CDR1 and CDR2: MGHRA and YSYEKL. Trimming shortened V by 0 bases and J by 1 base, and 12 bases separated the two germline ends. CDR3 nucleotides: TGCGCCAGCAGCCAAGATCCTTGGCGGGCCCAAGAGACCCAGTACTTC. Translating gives CASSQDPWRAQETQYF.

The table lists this clonotype with many counts. The gene calls are TRBV7-8 and TRBJ1-1, with D maybe TRBD1 (5 bases). The CDR3 consists of 13 residues. V lost 5 bases, J lost 0 bases, and 7 bases lay in between. Germline CDR1 is SGHVS and CDR2 is FQNEAQ. CDR3 sequence reads: CASSKQVNTEAFF. CDR3 nucleotides: TGTGCCAGCAGCAAACAGGTGAACACTGAAGCTTTCTTT.

This clonotype occurred a few times. The chain links TRBV24-1 to TRBJ2-2, with 8 bases matching TRBD1. Germline V CDR1 and CDR2: KGHDR, SFDVKD. V dropped 2 bases and J dropped 4; count of bases not matched to a gene: 8. The CDR3 has 17 amino acids. The CDR3 DNA reads as TGTGCCACCAGTGATTCCGGACAGGGTTTTCTCACCGGGGAGCTGTTTTTT. This codes for CATSDSGQGFLTGELFF.

The chain combines TRBV12-3 or TRBV12-4 with TRBJ1-1; no clear D gene. The V end was cut by 3 bases, the J end by 4 bases, with 18 bases between. The CDR3 extends over 16 amino acids. The CDR3 nucleotides are TGTGCCAGCAGTTTTCTCCCAGGCCGGGGTGCCACTGAAGCTTTCTTT. Residues: CASSFLPGRGATEAFF.

This clonotype was found many times. The chain couples TRBV7-6 to TRBJ2-1; no clear D gene. Deletions cut 1 base from V and 7 bases from J, with 11 bases between. The germline V gene encodes CDR1 SGHVS and CDR2 FNYEAQ. The CDR3 is 14 amino acids. The DNA of the CDR3 is TGTGCCAGCAGCTTAGGCCTAGGAACGAATGAGCAGTTCTTC. This codes for CASSLGLGTNEQFF. Full variable domain (rest looked up from reference TRBV7-6 and TRBJ2-1): GAGVSQSPRYKVTKRGQDVALRCDPISGHVSLYWYRQALGQGPEFLTYFNYEAQQDKSGLPNDRFSAERPEGSISTLTIQRTEQRDSAMYRCASSLGLGTNEQFFGPGTRLTVL.

A single count supports this clonotype. This chain links TRBV4-2 with TRBJ2-2; the D is unclear. The CDR3 is 16 residues long. The V gene's germline CDR1 is LGHNA and CDR2 YNFKEQ. Trimming removed 3 bases from V and 2 bases from J, with 13 bases in between. The CDR3 nucleotides read TGTGCCAGCAGCCAGGCTGTCACCCTTAACACCGGGGAGCTGTTTTTT. It is translated as CASSQAVTLNTGELFF.

This clonotype was detected only once. The V and J genes are TRBV30 and TRBJ1-5, with D possibly matching TRBD1 (6 bases). From germline, CDR1 is GTSNPN and CDR2 SVGIG (reference sequence). The CDR3 is 15 amino acids. V lost 0 bases to trimming and J lost 7 bases, with 16 bases between them. The CDR3 loop reads CAWSVNRVMGQPQHF. The DNA of the CDR3 is TGTGCCTGGAGTGTGAACAGGGTGATGGGCCAGCCCCAGCATTTT.

This clonotype was counted a few times. The V gene is TRBV20-1, the J gene TRBJ2-5; D is undetermined. The CDR3 is made up of 10 amino acids. The germline gives CDR1 DFQATT, CDR2 SNEGSKA (reference sequence). The V end lost 7 bases, the J end lost 5 bases, and 8 bases lay between the germline ends. The CDR3 sequence: CSVYKETQYF. In DNA form, the CDR3 reads TGCAGTGTTTATAAGGAGACCCAGTACTTC.

This clonotype was picked up many times. The V call is TRBV7-9, the J call TRBJ2-1; D may match TRBD1 or TRBD2 (5 bases each). The CDR3 length is 14 residues. V gave up 1 base and J gave up 15 bases, with 19 bases separating them. From germline, CDR1 is SEHNR and CDR2 FQNEAQ (reference sequence). The CDR3 sequence: CASSLVQGAGPLFF. The CDR3, as DNA: TGTGCCAGCAGCTTAGTGCAGGGAGCAGGACCCCTGTTCTTC.